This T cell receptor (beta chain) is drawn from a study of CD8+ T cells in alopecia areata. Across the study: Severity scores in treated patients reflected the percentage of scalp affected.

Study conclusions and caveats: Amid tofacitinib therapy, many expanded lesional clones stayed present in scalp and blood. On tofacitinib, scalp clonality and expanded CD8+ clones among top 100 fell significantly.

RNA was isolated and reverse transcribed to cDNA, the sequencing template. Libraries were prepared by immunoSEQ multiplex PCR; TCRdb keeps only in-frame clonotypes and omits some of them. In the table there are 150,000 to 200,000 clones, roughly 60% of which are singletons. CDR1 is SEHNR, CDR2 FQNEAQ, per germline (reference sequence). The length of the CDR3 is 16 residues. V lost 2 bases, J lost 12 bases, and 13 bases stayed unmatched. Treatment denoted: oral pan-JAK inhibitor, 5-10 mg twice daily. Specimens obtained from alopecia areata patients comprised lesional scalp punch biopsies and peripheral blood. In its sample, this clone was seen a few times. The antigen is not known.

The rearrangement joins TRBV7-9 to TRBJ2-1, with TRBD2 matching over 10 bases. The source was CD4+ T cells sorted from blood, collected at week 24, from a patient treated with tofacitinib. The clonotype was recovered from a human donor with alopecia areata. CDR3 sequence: CASSLIRRGTSVGQFF. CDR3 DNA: TGTGCCAGCAGCTTAATTCGGAGAGGGACTAGCGTAGGGCAGTTCTTC.